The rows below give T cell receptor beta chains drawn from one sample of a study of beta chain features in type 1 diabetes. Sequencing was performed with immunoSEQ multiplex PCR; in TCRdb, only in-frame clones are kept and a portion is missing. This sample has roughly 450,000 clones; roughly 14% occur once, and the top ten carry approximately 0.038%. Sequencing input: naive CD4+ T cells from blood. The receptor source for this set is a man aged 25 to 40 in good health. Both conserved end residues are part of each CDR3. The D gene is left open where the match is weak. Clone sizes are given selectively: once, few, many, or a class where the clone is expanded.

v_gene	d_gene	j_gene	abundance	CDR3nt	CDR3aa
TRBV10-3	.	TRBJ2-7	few	TGTGCCATCAGTGATTCCCGGAGGAGGGAGACCTACGAGCAGTACTTC	CAISDSRRRETYEQYF
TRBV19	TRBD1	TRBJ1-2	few	TGTGCCAGTAGTATTACAGGGGGCTCTGGCTACACCTTC	CASSITGGSGYTF
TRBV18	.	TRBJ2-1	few	TGTGCCAGCTCACCATCGCACAATGAGCAGTTCTTC	CASSPSHNEQFF
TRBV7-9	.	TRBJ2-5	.	TGTGCCAGCAGCTTGTTGCAAGAGACCCAGTACTTC	CASSLLQETQYF
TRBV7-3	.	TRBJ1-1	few	TGTGCCAGCAGCTTAATTAAGGCAAACACTGAAGCTTTCTTT	CASSLIKANTEAFF
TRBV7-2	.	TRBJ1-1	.	TGTGCCAGCAGCTTAGGAGGACACACTGAAGCTTTCTTT	CASSLGGHTEAFF
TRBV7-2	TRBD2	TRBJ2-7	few	TGTGCCAGCAGCTGGACTAGTGTTGAGCAGTACTTC	CASSWTSVEQYF
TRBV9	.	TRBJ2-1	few	TGTGCCAGCAGCGCTCAAACGGAGGTAAACAATGAGCAGTTCTTC	CASSAQTEVNNEQFF
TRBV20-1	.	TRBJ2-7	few	TGCAGTGTTCAAACTAGCTACGAGCAGTACTTC	CSVQTSYEQYF
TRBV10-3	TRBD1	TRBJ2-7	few	TGTGCCATCCGGGACAGCTACGAGCAGTACTTC	CAIRDSYEQYF
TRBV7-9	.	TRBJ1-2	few	TGTGCCAGCAGCTCATTACATGGCTACACCTTC	CASSSLHGYTF
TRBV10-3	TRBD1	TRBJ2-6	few	TGTGCCATCAGGGTGGGGACAGGGACCTCTGGGGCCAACGTCCTGACTTTC	CAIRVGTGTSGANVLTF
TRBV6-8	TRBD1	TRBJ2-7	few	TGTGCCAGCAGTGCTTCGACAGGGTACTACGAGCAGTACTTC	CASSASTGYYEQYF
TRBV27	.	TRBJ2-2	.	TGTGCCAGCAGCCGACAGGTCCTCACCGGGGAGCTGTTTTTT	CASSRQVLTGELFF
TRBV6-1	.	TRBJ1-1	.	TGTGCCAGCAGTGTAGAGGTCGCGTACACTGAAGCTTTCTTT	CASSVEVAYTEAFF
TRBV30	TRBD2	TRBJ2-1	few	TGTGCCTGGTCTAGCGGGAGTCGACATGAGCAGTTCTTC	CAWSSGSRHEQFF
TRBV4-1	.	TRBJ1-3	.	TGCGCCAGCAGCCAAGCCCCTGGAAACACCATATATTTT	CASSQAPGNTIYF
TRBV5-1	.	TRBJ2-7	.	TGCGCCAGCAGCTTAGTCGGGTCAGTCGGCTACGAGCAGTACTTC	CASSLVGSVGYEQYF
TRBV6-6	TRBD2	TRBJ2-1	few	TGTGCCAGCAGTTACTCAGGGACTAGCAATGAGCAGTTCTTC	CASSYSGTSNEQFF
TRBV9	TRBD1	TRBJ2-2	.	TGTGCCAGCAGCGTAGCTTCGACAGGGGCCACCGGGGAGCTGTTTTTT	CASSVASTGATGELFF
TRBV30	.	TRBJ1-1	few	TGTGCCTGGAGTGTAAGTGGGTCCACTGAAGCTTTCTTT	CAWSVSGSTEAFF
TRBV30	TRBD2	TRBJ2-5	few	TGTGCCTGGAGTCCCACCTTCGTCGGGAGGGGGACCCAGTACTTC	CAWSPTFVGRGTQYF
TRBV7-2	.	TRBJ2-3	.	TGTGCCAGCAGCCTCAGCCCTTCAGATACGCAGTATTTT	CASSLSPSDTQYF
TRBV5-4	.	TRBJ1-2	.	TGTGCCAGCAGCTTGCGCTCATGGCGGAACTATGGCTACACCTTC	CASSLRSWRNYGYTF
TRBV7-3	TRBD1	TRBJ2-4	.	TGTGCCAGCAGCCCTTCTGTAGGGGGCGGTGGAAACATTCAGTACTTC	CASSPSVGGGGNIQYF
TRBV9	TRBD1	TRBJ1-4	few	TGTGCCAGCAGCGCCCTCAGACAGGGCCTAGCTAATGAAAAACTGTTTTTT	CASSALRQGLANEKLFF
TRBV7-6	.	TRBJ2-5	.	TGTGCCAGCAGCTATCGAAACCAGGGAGGCCAAGAGACCCAGTACTTC	CASSYRNQGGQETQYF
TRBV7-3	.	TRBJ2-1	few	TGTGCCAGCAGCCCCCAAACGGGAAATGAGCAGTTCTTC	CASSPQTGNEQFF
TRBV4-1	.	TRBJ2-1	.	TGCGCCAGCAGCCAAGATCCGTTGGGCGATGAGCAGTTCTTC	CASSQDPLGDEQFF
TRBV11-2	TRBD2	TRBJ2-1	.	TGTGCCAGCACACTGGTTAGCGGGAGGGGCTATGAGCAGTTCTTC	CASTLVSGRGYEQFF
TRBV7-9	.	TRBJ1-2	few	TGTGCCGCTCGCCTAGCTGCATATGGCTACACCTTC	CAARLAAYGYTF
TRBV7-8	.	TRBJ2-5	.	TGTGCCAGCAGCCCTAGTAGGGGGTCAGAGACCCAGTACTTC	CASSPSRGSETQYF
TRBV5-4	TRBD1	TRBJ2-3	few	TGTGCCAGCAGCTTGGAAACAGGGGAGGATACGCAGTATTTT	CASSLETGEDTQYF
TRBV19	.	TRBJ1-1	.	TGTGCCAGTAGTATCTGGGGAATGAACACTGAAGCTTTCTTT	CASSIWGMNTEAFF
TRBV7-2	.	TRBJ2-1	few	TGTGCCAGCAGCTCCAACTACAATGAGCAGTTCTTC	CASSSNYNEQFF
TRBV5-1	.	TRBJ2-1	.	TGCGCCAGCAGCTTGGCGAGCTACAATGAGCAGTTCTTC	CASSLASYNEQFF
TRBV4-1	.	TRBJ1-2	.	TGCGCCAGCAGCCAACCTGGGGCGACTAACTATGGCTACACCTTC	CASSQPGATNYGYTF
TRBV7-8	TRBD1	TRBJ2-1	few	TGTGCCAGCAGCTCATTACAGGGGGGATATGGGAATGAGCAGTTCTTC	CASSSLQGGYGNEQFF
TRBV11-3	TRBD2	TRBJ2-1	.	TGTGCCAGCAGCTTAGATGTACTAGCGGGAGTAAATGAGCAGTTCTTC	CASSLDVLAGVNEQFF
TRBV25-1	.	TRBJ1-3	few	TGTGCCAGCACTGCAGGGACCTCTGGAAACACCATATATTTT	CASTAGTSGNTIYF
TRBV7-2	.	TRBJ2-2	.	TGTGCCAGCAGCTTAGACGGTCTGACCGGGGAGCTGTTTTTT	CASSLDGLTGELFF
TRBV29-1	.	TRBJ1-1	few	TGCAGCGTTGGGGGGGTGTTGAACACTGAAGCTTTCTTT	CSVGGVLNTEAFF
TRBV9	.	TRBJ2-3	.	TGTGCCAGCAGCAACCAGCCTGGCACAGATACGCAGTATTTT	CASSNQPGTDTQYF
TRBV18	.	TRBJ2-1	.	TGTGCCAGCTCACCACCGTTCGTAAGCTTCAATGAGCAGTTCTTC	CASSPPFVSFNEQFF
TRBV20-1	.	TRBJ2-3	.	TGCAGTGCTAGTTTGGACGGTACGCAGTATTTT	CSASLDGTQYF
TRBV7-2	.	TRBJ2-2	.	TGTGCCAGCAGCTTAGGTGCCGGGGAGCTGTTTTTT	CASSLGAGELFF
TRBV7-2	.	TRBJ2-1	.	TGTGCCAGCAGCGCTACGAGCTACTATGAGCAGTTCTTC	CASSATSYYEQFF
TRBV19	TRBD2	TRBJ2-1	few	TGTGCCAGTAGTCTGCGTAATAGCGGGGGGATCTACAATGAGCAGTTCTTC	CASSLRNSGGIYNEQFF
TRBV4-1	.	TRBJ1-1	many	TGCGCCAGCAGCCAAGACCAAAAAGCTTTCTTT	CASSQDQKAFF
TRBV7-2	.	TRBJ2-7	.	TGTGCCAGCAGCTTAGGAGTTGGTTACGAGCAGTACTTC	CASSLGVGYEQYF